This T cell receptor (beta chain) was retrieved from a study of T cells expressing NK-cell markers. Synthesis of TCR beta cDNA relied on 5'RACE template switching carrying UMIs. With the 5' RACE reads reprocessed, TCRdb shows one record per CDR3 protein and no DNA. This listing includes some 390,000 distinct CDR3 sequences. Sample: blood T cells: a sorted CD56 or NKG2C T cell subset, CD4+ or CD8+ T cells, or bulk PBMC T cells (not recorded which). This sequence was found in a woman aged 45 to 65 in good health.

The chain's CDR3 is CASSSGRNEGRYNEQFF. This sequence joins TRBV5-1 and TRBJ2-1; as DNA is missing, the TRBD2 call by TCRdb cannot be tested. CDR1 and CDR2 (germline): SGHRS, YFSETQ. This CDR3 has 17 residues.